These T cell receptor beta chains were read from a single sample in a study of blood T cells in healthy people across ages. TCRdb reanalysed the 5' RACE reads using MiXCR and keeps one entry per CDR3 protein. This table holds about 1.4 million distinct CDR3 sequences, 59% found once. The sequencing sample was made of blood. The source is a man aged 18-30 years in good health. Both conserved end residues are part of each CDR3. Fields, in order: CDR3 protein, CDR3 DNA, V gene, clone size, J gene, D gene. The D gene is left open where the match is weak. The listing skips clone size in some rows; elsewhere it reads once, few, many or a size class.

CDR3: CASSEGQGWGWDSYNSPLHF
DNA: TGTGCCAGCAGTGAAGGACAGGGATGGGGTTGGGACTCCTATAATTCACCCCTCCACTTT
V: TRBV25-1
size: -
J: TRBJ1-6
D: TRBD1

CDR3: CASRPPGRGYEQYF
DNA: TGTGCCAGCAGGCCCCCGGGACGAGGCTACGAGCAGTACTTC
V: TRBV27
size: -
J: TRBJ2-7
D: -

CDR3: CATMRSGETQYF
DNA: TGTGCCACAATGCGGAGTGGGGAGACCCAGTACTTC
V: TRBV12-3/TRBV12-4
size: -
J: TRBJ2-5
D: -

CDR3: CASGLVVIRTGLNEQFF
DNA: TGTGCTAGTGGTTTGGTAGTTATTAGGACAGGGCTTAATGAGCAGTTCTTC
V: TRBV12-5
size: once
J: TRBJ2-1
D: TRBD1

CDR3: CASSEMGQAETQYF
DNA: TGTGCCAGCAGTGAAATGGGGCAGGCGGAGACCCAGTACTTC
V: TRBV2
size: -
J: TRBJ2-5
D: -

CDR3: CASSLDHSGRSADTQYF
DNA: TGTGCCAGCAGCTTAGATCACAGCGGGAGAAGCGCAGATACGCAGTATTTT
V: TRBV11-2
size: once
J: TRBJ2-3
D: TRBD2

CDR3: CAGSSVGDPVYGYTF
DNA: TGTGCCGGCAGTTCGGTAGGGGATCCGGTCTATGGCTACACCTTC
V: TRBV12-3/TRBV12-4
size: -
J: TRBJ1-2
D: -

CDR3: CASSQGQGLDTEAFF
DNA: TGCGCCAGCAGCCAGGGACAGGGGTTGGACACTGAAGCTTTCTTT
V: TRBV4-1
size: few
J: TRBJ1-1
D: TRBD1

CDR3: CAISESRVGSYNEQFF
DNA: TGTGCCATCAGTGAGTCTAGGGTTGGCTCCTACAATGAGCAGTTCTTC
V: TRBV10-3
size: -
J: TRBJ2-1
D: -

CDR3: CASAELVSYEQYF
DNA: TGTGCCAGCGCCGAACTAGTCAGCTACGAGCAGTACTTC
V: TRBV6-1
size: -
J: TRBJ2-7
D: -

CDR3: CASSDLSLAGGTNEQFF
DNA: TGTGCCAGCAGTGACCTATCCTTAGCGGGGGGGACGAATGAGCAGTTCTTC
V: TRBV6-2/TRBV6-3
size: -
J: TRBJ2-1
D: TRBD2

CDR3: CSASSSGTGGHQPQHF
DNA: TGCAGTGCTAGCTCTTCCGGGACAGGGGGACATCAGCCCCAGCATTTT
V: TRBV20-1
size: -
J: TRBJ1-5
D: TRBD1

CDR3: CASSLINRGRTDTQYF
DNA: TGTGCCAGCAGCTTAATTAACAGGGGTCGCACAGATACGCAGTATTTT
V: TRBV7-9
size: -
J: TRBJ2-3
D: TRBD1

CDR3: CAISPGRTGGSNEQFF
DNA: TGTGCCATCAGTCCGGGACGGACAGGGGGGTCAAATGAGCAGTTCTTC
V: TRBV10-3
size: few
J: TRBJ2-1
D: TRBD1

CDR3: CASSSGQGVGDTQYF
DNA: TGCGCCAGCAGCAGCGGACAGGGGGTTGGAGATACGCAGTATTTT
V: TRBV5-1
size: -
J: TRBJ2-3
D: TRBD1

CDR3: CASSLAGTGTYYEQYF
DNA: TGCGCCAGCAGCTTGGCCGGGACAGGCACATACTACGAGCAGTACTTC
V: TRBV5-1
size: few
J: TRBJ2-7
D: TRBD1

CDR3: CASRLLAGEETQYF
DNA: TGTGCCAGCAGATTACTAGCGGGAGAAGAGACCCAGTACTTC
V: TRBV3-1
size: -
J: TRBJ2-5
D: TRBD2

CDR3: CASQADGYTF
DNA: TGTGCCAGCCAGGCTGATGGCTACACCTTC
V: TRBV6-6
size: -
J: TRBJ1-2
D: -

CDR3: CASSFKQGPEKLFF
DNA: TGTGCCAGCAGCTTCAAACAGGGGCCGGAAAAACTGTTTTTT
V: TRBV13
size: -
J: TRBJ1-4
D: TRBD1

CDR3: CASSEGEAPFIYNEQYF
DNA: TGTGCCAGCAGTGAAGGAGAGGCACCCTTTATCTACAATGAGCAGTACTTC
V: TRBV6-1
size: -
J: TRBJ2-7
D: -

CDR3: CASSVVAGGPNEQFF
DNA: TGTGCCAGCAGCGTAGTTGCGGGGGGGCCCAATGAGCAGTTCTTC
V: TRBV9
size: -
J: TRBJ2-1
D: TRBD2

CDR3: CSAGGGTNTGELFF
DNA: TGCAGCGCCGGGGGAGGGACGAACACCGGGGAGCTGTTTTTT
V: TRBV29-1
size: -
J: TRBJ2-2
D: TRBD2

CDR3: CASSQHGTQETQYF
DNA: TGTGCCAGCAGTCAACACGGGACCCAAGAGACCCAGTACTTC
V: TRBV28
size: -
J: TRBJ2-5
D: -

CDR3: CATLANSTETQYF
DNA: TGTGCCACCCTAGCTAACTCCACGGAGACCCAGTACTTC
V: TRBV10-3
size: few
J: TRBJ2-5
D: -

CDR3: CTSGTVNEKLFF
DNA: TGTACCAGCGGGACGGTCAATGAAAAGCTGTTTTTT
V: TRBV6-6
size: -
J: TRBJ1-4
D: -

CDR3: CAISATGTRYEQYF
DNA: TGTGCCATCAGTGCGACAGGGACACGCTACGAGCAGTACTTC
V: TRBV10-3
size: few
J: TRBJ2-7
D: TRBD1

CDR3: CASSIAGACEQYF
DNA: TGTGCCAGCAGTATAGCGGGAGCATGCGAGCAGTACTTC
V: TRBV11-2
size: -
J: TRBJ2-7
D: TRBD2

CDR3: CASSLSEFTVNTEAFF
DNA: TGTGCCAGCAGCCTATCGGAATTTACAGTGAACACTGAAGCTTTCTTT
V: TRBV6-5
size: -
J: TRBJ1-1
D: -

CDR3: CASSMGLASETQYF
DNA: TGTGCCAGCAGCATGGGACTAGCGAGCGAGACCCAGTACTTC
V: TRBV7-2
size: few
J: TRBJ2-5
D: TRBD2

CDR3: CASSQELLLTTSTDTQYF
DNA: TGCGCCAGCAGCCAAGAACTACTTTTGACGACTAGCACAGATACGCAGTATTTT
V: TRBV4-3
size: once
J: TRBJ2-3
D: -

CDR3: CASSYFSTSGGTIYNEQFF
DNA: TGTGCCAGCAGTTACTTCTCAACTAGCGGGGGAACGATCTACAATGAGCAGTTCTTC
V: TRBV6-5
size: -
J: TRBJ2-1
D: TRBD2

CDR3: CSADGQVTGELFF
DNA: TGCAGCGCCGACGGACAGGTCACCGGGGAGCTGTTTTTT
V: TRBV29-1
size: -
J: TRBJ2-2
D: TRBD1

CDR3: CASSLKVPPEGYEQYF
DNA: TGTGCCAGCAGCTTAAAGGTGCCACCTGAGGGGTACGAGCAGTACTTC
V: TRBV7-9
size: -
J: TRBJ2-7
D: -

CDR3: CSVEDPAGNYEQYF
DNA: TGCAGCGTTGAAGATCCCGCAGGGAATTACGAGCAGTACTTC
V: TRBV29-1
size: -
J: TRBJ2-7
D: -

CDR3: CATMAGANTEAFF
DNA: TGTGCCACCATGGCGGGGGCGAACACTGAAGCTTTCTTT
V: TRBV24-1
size: -
J: TRBJ1-1
D: -

CDR3: CASSSSSMETQYF
DNA: TGTGCCAGCAGTTCCTCTAGTATGGAGACCCAGTACTTC
V: TRBV12-3/TRBV12-4
size: -
J: TRBJ2-5
D: -

CDR3: CASSSQRLGEQFF
DNA: TGTGCCAGCAGCTCCCAACGTTTGGGTGAGCAGTTCTTC
V: TRBV5-7
size: -
J: TRBJ2-1
D: -

CDR3: CASSLALKTANSFQETQYF
DNA: TGTGCCAGCAGCTTAGCACTAAAGACAGCGAACAGCTTCCAAGAGACCCAGTACTTC
V: TRBV7-9
size: -
J: TRBJ2-5
D: -

CDR3: CSARVGGYGGNTIYF
DNA: TGCAGTGCTAGAGTGGGGGGGTATGGTGGAAACACCATATATTTT
V: TRBV20-1
size: -
J: TRBJ1-3
D: -

CDR3: CASSTGQNLETQYF
DNA: TGTGCCAGCAGTACGGGACAGAATTTAGAGACCCAGTACTTC
V: TRBV27
size: few
J: TRBJ2-5
D: TRBD1

CDR3: CASRLGTSNTEAFF
DNA: TGTGCCAGCAGATTAGGGACCTCGAACACTGAAGCTTTCTTT
V: TRBV12-3/TRBV12-4
size: -
J: TRBJ1-1
D: -

CDR3: CASSSHFGQGGTEAFF
DNA: TGTGCCAGCAGTTCTCATTTCGGACAGGGGGGAACTGAAGCTTTCTTT
V: TRBV6-5
size: -
J: TRBJ1-1
D: TRBD1

CDR3: CASSVSFYGYTF
DNA: TGTGCCAGCAGTGTCAGCTTCTATGGCTACACCTTC
V: TRBV2
size: few
J: TRBJ1-2
D: -

CDR3: CASSSHGLAGIYNEQFF
DNA: TGTGCCAGCAGCTCCCACGGACTAGCGGGAATTTACAATGAGCAGTTCTTC
V: TRBV5-6
size: -
J: TRBJ2-1
D: TRBD2